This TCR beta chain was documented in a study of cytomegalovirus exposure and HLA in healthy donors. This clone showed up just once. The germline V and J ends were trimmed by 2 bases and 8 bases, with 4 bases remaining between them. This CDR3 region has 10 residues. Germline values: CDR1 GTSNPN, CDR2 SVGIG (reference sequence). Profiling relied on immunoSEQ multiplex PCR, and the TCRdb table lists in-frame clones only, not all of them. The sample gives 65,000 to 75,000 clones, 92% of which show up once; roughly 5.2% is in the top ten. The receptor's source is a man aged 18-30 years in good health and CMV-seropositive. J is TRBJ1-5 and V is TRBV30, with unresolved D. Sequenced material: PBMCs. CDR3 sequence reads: CAWSPKPQHF. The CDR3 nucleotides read TGTGCCTGGAGTCCTAAGCCCCAGCATTTT.